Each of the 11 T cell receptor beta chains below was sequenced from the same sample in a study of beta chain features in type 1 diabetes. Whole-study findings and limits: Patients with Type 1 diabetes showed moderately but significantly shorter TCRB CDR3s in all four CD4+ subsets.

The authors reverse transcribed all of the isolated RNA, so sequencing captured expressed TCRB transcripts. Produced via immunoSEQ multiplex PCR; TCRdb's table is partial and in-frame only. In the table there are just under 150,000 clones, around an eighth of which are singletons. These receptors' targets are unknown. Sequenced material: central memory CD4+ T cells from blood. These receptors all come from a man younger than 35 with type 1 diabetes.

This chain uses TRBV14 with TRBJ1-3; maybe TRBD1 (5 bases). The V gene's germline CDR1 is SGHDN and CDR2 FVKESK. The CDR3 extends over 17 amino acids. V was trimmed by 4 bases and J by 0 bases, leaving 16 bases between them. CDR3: CASSLLVGASSGNTIYF. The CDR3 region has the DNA TGTGCCAGCAGCCTCCTCGTCGGGGCGAGCTCTGGAAACACCATATATTTT.

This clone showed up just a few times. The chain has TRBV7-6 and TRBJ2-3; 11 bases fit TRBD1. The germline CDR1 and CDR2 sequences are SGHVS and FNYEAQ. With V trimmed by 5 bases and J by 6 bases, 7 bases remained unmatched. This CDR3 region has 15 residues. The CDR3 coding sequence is TGTGCCAGCAGCACTGGGACAGGGGGATACGATACGCAGTATTTT. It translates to CASSTGTGGYDTQYF.

For the CDR3, the DNA is TGTGCCAGCAGGGCAGATACGCAGTATTTT. Encoded protein: CASRADTQYF. V gene TRBV25-1 combines with J gene TRBJ2-3; D gene uncertain. This CDR3 is 10 amino acids long. CDR1 MGHDK and CDR2 SYGVNS come from the germline V gene. V was pared by 6 bases and J by 4 bases, with 2 bases between.

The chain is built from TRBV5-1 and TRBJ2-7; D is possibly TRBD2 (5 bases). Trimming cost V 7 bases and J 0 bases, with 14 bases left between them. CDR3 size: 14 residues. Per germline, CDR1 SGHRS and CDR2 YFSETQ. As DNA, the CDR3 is TGCGCCAGCGCCCTCGGGATAAGCTCCTACGAGCAGTACTTC. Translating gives CASALGISSYEQYF.

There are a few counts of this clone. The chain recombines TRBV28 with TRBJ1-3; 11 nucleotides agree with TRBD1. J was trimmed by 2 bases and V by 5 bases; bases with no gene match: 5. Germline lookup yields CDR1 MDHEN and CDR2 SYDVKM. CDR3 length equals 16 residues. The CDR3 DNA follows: TGTGCCAGCAGTGTCCCGGGACAGGGGGCTGGAAACACCATATATTTT. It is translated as CASSVPGQGAGNTIYF.

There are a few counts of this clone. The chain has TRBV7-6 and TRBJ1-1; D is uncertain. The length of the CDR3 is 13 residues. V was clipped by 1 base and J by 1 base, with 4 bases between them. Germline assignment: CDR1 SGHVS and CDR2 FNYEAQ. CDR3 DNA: TGTGCCAGCAGCTTAGAGAGGAACACTGAAGCTTTCTTT. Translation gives CASSLERNTEAFF.

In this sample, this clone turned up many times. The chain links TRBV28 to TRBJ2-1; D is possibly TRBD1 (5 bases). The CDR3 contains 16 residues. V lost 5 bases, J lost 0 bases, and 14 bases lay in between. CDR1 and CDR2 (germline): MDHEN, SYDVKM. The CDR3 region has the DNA TGTGCCAGCAGTGCTGTGTGGGGCAGCTCCTACAATGAGCAGTTCTTC. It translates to CASSAVWGSSYNEQFF.

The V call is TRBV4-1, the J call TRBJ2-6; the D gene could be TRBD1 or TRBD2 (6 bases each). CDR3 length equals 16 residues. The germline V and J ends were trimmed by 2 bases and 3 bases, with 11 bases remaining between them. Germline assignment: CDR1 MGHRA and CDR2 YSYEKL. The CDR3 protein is CASSQTGALGANVLTF. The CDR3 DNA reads TGCGCCAGCAGCCAAACGGGGGCGCTTGGGGCCAACGTCCTGACTTTC.

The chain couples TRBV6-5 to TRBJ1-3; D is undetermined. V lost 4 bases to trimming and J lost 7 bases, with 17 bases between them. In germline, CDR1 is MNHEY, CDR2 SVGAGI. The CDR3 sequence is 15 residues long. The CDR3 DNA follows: TGTGCCAGCAGTTTCCAGGCGTCTGGCGGGAACACCATATATTTT. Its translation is CASSFQASGGNTIYF.

DNA of the CDR3: TGTGCCAGCAGCTTCGGACTAGCGGGTACCTACGAGCAGTACTTC. The encoded protein is CASSFGLAGTYEQYF. The chain links TRBV7-9 to TRBJ2-7; 11 bases line up with TRBD2. CDR1 is SEHNR and CDR2 is FQNEAQ in the germline V gene (reference sequence). This CDR3 is 15 amino acids long. V trimming: 3 bases; J trimming: 2 bases; junction bases outside the gene matches: 3.

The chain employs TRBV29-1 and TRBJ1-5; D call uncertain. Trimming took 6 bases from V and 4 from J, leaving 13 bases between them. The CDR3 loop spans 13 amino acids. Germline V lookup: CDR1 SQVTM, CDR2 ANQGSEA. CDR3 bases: TGCAGCGTCGCACGGTCGGGAAATCAGCCCCAGCATTTT. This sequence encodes CSVARSGNQPQHF.